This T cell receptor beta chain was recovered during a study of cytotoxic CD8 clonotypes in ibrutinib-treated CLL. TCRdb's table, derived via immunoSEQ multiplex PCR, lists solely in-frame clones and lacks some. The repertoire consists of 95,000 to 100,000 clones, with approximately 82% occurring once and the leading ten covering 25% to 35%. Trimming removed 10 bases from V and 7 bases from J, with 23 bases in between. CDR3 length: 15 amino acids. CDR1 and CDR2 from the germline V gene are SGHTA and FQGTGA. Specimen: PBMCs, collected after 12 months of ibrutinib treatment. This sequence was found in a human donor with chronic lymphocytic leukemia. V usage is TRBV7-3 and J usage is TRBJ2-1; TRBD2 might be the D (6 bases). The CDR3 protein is CATSLGTAGRNEQFF. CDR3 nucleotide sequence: TGTGCCACTTCACTGGGGACGGCGGGAAGGAATGAGCAGTTCTTC.